This T cell receptor (beta chain) was retrieved from a study of T-cell memory formation after mild COVID-19. Each CDR3 protein is one row after TCRdb ran MiXCR on the 5' RACE reads. The data contain about 110,000 distinct CDR3 sequences, about 18% of them singletons. This clonotype came up many times. Trimming took 4 bases from V and 8 from J; bases not matched to a gene: 10. The CDR3 contains 16 residues. Germline V gene data show CDR1 as SGHRS and CDR2 as YFSETQ. This receptor was obtained from a man younger than 35 who had mild COVID-19 (a few samples of this study predate the infection). Cell type and time point are not known. This chain links TRBV5-1 with TRBJ2-1; 12 bases agree with TRBD2. The sample was PBMCs or a T cell subset sorted from them (not recorded which). This CDR3 reads CASSVTSGGMGHEQFF. The DNA for the CDR3 is TGCGCCAGCAGCGTGACTAGCGGGGGCATGGGGCATGAGCAGTTCTTC.